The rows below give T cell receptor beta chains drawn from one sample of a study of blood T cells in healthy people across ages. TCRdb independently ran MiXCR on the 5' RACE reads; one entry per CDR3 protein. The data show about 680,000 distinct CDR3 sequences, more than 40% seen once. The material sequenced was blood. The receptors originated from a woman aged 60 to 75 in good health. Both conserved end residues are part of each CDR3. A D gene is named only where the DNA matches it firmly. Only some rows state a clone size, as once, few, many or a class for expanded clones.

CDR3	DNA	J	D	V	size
CASSLYRGGEQYF	TGTGCCAGCAGCTTATATCGGGGTGGGGAGCAGTACTTC	TRBJ2-7	NA	TRBV7-2	few
CASSVGTATNEKLFF	TGTGCCAGCAGCGTTGGGACGGCAACTAATGAAAAACTGTTTTTT	TRBJ1-4	NA	TRBV5-5	NA
CASAGRDRVVETQYF	TGTGCCAGCGCGGGACGGGACAGGGTAGTGGAGACCCAGTACTTC	TRBJ2-5	TRBD1	TRBV25-1	few
CASSYSIGSQPQHF	TGTGCCAGCAGTTACTCTATCGGGAGTCAGCCCCAGCATTTT	TRBJ1-5	NA	TRBV6-2/TRBV6-3	NA
CASSLDGVGVNEQFF	TGCGCCAGCAGCTTGGATGGGGTGGGGGTGAATGAGCAGTTCTTC	TRBJ2-1	NA	TRBV5-1	NA
CSATSAGGVVEQYF	TGCAGCGCCACGTCTGCGGGAGGCGTCGTCGAGCAGTACTTC	TRBJ2-7	TRBD2	TRBV29-1	once
CASSPSGRNTDTQYF	TGTGCCAGCAGCCCTAGCGGGAGAAACACAGATACGCAGTATTTT	TRBJ2-3	TRBD2	TRBV7-3	few
CATKPTGQLTPEQYF	TGTGCCACCAAACCGACGGGCCAACTGACCCCAGAGCAGTACTTC	TRBJ2-7	NA	TRBV6-5	NA
CASSLIWGHVMNTEAFF	TGTGCCAGCAGTTTAATATGGGGACACGTAATGAACACTGAAGCTTTCTTT	TRBJ1-1	NA	TRBV27	NA
CASRTGGNYGYTF	TGTGCCAGCAGAACAGGGGGCAACTATGGCTACACCTTC	TRBJ1-2	TRBD1	TRBV12-3/TRBV12-4	NA
CATSRVLGQAYEQYF	TGTGCCACCAGCAGAGTACTCGGTCAAGCCTACGAGCAGTACTTC	TRBJ2-7	NA	TRBV15	few
CAISEGQRYEQYF	TGTGCCATCAGTGAAGGACAGCGCTACGAGCAGTACTTC	TRBJ2-7	NA	TRBV10-3	NA
CASSLTGTDDEQYF	TGCGCCAGCAGCTTGACGGGAACAGATGATGAGCAGTACTTC	TRBJ2-5	NA	TRBV5-1	NA
CASSLIPGLGGKEQFF	TGCGCCAGCAGCTTGATACCGGGACTAGGGGGAAAGGAGCAGTTCTTC	TRBJ2-1	TRBD2	TRBV5-1	NA
CSASSGASTDTQYF	TGCAGTGCTAGTTCGGGTGCTTCCACAGATACGCAGTATTTT	TRBJ2-3	NA	TRBV20-1	NA
CASSSLLTSTKNIQYF	TGTGCCAGCAGTAGTCTACTCACTAGCACCAAAAACATTCAGTACTTC	TRBJ2-4	NA	TRBV6-4	NA
CASSLSSAGAFYGYTF	TGTGCCAGCAGTTTGTCCTCGGCAGGAGCGTTCTACGGCTACACCTTC	TRBJ1-2	NA	TRBV12-3/TRBV12-4	NA
CASSPLTAQETQYF	TGTGCCAGCTCACCATTGACAGCTCAAGAGACCCAGTACTTC	TRBJ2-5	NA	TRBV18	NA
CASSPASGSWGEQFF	TGCGCCAGCAGCCCCGCTAGCGGGAGCTGGGGTGAGCAGTTCTTC	TRBJ2-1	TRBD2	TRBV5-1	few
CASSLGGDDQETQYF	TGTGCCAGCAGCTTAGGAGGGGACGACCAAGAGACCCAGTACTTC	TRBJ2-5	NA	TRBV7-6	NA
CASSIQDTDEQFF	TGTGCCAGTAGTATTCAGGATACGGATGAGCAGTTCTTC	TRBJ2-1	NA	TRBV19	NA
CASSFQQGLHEQYF	TGTGCCAGCAGTTTTCAGCAGGGTCTGCACGAGCAGTACTTC	TRBJ2-7	NA	TRBV28	few
CAISESGHNQETQYF	TGTGCCATCAGTGAGTCGGGACACAACCAAGAGACCCAGTACTTC	TRBJ2-5	NA	TRBV10-3	few
CAWSLGTSHTDTQYF	TGTGCCTGGAGCCTCGGGACTAGTCACACAGATACGCAGTATTTT	TRBJ2-3	TRBD2	TRBV30	few
CTSALAGVHEQYF	TGTACCAGCGCGCTAGCGGGAGTACACGAGCAGTACTTC	TRBJ2-7	TRBD2	TRBV28	NA
CSASGKNNEQYF	TGCAGTGCTAGCGGGAAAAACAACGAGCAGTACTTC	TRBJ2-7	NA	TRBV20-1	few
CASDTGPGQRVGEQYF	TGCGCCAGCGACACCGGTCCGGGACAAAGGGTCGGCGAGCAGTACTTC	TRBJ2-7	NA	TRBV5-1	NA
CSARDPRTSGDYEQYF	TGCAGTGCTAGAGATCCCAGGACTAGCGGAGATTACGAGCAGTACTTC	TRBJ2-7	TRBD2	TRBV20-1	NA
CASSLSRDSGANVLTF	TGTGCCAGCAGCTTGAGCAGGGACTCTGGGGCCAACGTCCTGACTTTC	TRBJ2-6	NA	TRBV7-3	NA
CASSFRGLSSRGNIQYF	TGTGCCAGCAGTTTTAGGGGGCTAAGCAGCCGGGGGAACATTCAGTACTTC	TRBJ2-4	NA	TRBV28	few
CASSYRGSDEKLFF	TGTGCCAGCAGTTACAGGGGCTCCGATGAAAAACTGTTTTTT	TRBJ1-4	TRBD1	TRBV2	NA
CASSRASQNTEAFF	TGCGCCAGCAGCCGAGCGAGCCAGAACACTGAAGCTTTCTTT	TRBJ1-1	NA	TRBV5-1	once
CSARSGLAYNEQFF	TGCAGTGCTAGATCCGGACTAGCCTACAATGAGCAGTTCTTC	TRBJ2-1	TRBD2	TRBV20-1	NA
CASSSKRTGEQYF	TGTGCCAGCAGCTCCAAGCGGACCGGAGAGCAGTACTTC	TRBJ2-7	NA	TRBV7-8	few
CASSLGATERYEQYF	TGTGCCAGCAGCCTGGGGGCTACCGAGAGATACGAGCAGTACTTC	TRBJ2-7	NA	TRBV5-4	NA
CATSDALAGIDTQYF	TGTGCCACCAGTGATGCGCTAGCGGGTATAGATACGCAGTATTTT	TRBJ2-3	TRBD2	TRBV24-1	NA
CSARDRDGSYEQYF	TGCAGTGCTAGAGATCGCGACGGGAGTTACGAGCAGTACTTC	TRBJ2-7	NA	TRBV20-1	few
CATSAGNSNQPQHF	TGTGCCACCAGTGCTGGGAACAGCAATCAGCCCCAGCATTTT	TRBJ1-5	NA	TRBV24-1	NA
CASSRDRTFYEQYF	TGTGCCAGCTCCCGGGACAGGACCTTTTACGAGCAGTACTTC	TRBJ2-7	TRBD1	TRBV6-6	NA
CASRGDTYGYTF	TGTGCCAGCAGGGGGGATACCTATGGCTACACCTTC	TRBJ1-2	NA	TRBV6-1	few
CSAATGTGVEKLFF	TGCAGTGCAGCTACCGGGACGGGGGTAGAAAAACTGTTTTTT	TRBJ1-4	NA	TRBV20-1	NA
CASTEYREPFF	TGTGCCAGCACCGAATATCGAGAACCTTTCTTT	TRBJ1-1	NA	TRBV6-2/TRBV6-3	NA
CASSLEPSVGFYNEQYF	TGCGCCAGCAGCTTGGAGCCTAGCGTCGGGTTTTACAATGAGCAGTACTTC	TRBJ2-7	NA	TRBV5-1	NA
CAISGTGAGSGANVLTF	TGTGCCATCAGTGGAACAGGGGCCGGCTCTGGGGCCAACGTCCTGACTTTC	TRBJ2-6	TRBD1	TRBV10-3	NA
CASSYSRLAAYEQYF	TGTGCCAGCAGTTACTCGAGACTAGCGGCCTACGAGCAGTACTTC	TRBJ2-7	TRBD2	TRBV6-6	NA
CSVEGQGKNEQYF	TGCAGCGTGGAAGGACAGGGTAAAAACGAGCAGTACTTC	TRBJ2-7	TRBD1	TRBV29-1	few
CASSQGSVRAKNIQYF	TGTGCCAGCAGCCAAGGTTCAGTTCGAGCCAAAAACATTCAGTACTTC	TRBJ2-4	NA	TRBV4-2	once
CASSQFDSGYTF	TGTGCCAGCAGCCAATTCGACAGTGGCTACACCTTC	TRBJ1-2	NA	TRBV3-1	NA
CASSVGGLAGVGLRVEQFF	TGTGCCAGCAGCGTAGGGGGACTAGCGGGAGTAGGGCTGAGAGTTGAGCAGTTCTTC	TRBJ2-1	TRBD2	TRBV9	NA
CSASSGIAKNIQYF	TGCAGTGCATCCAGCGGGATAGCCAAAAACATTCAGTACTTC	TRBJ2-4	TRBD2	TRBV20-1	NA
CASSVTGQGFTEAFF	TGTGCCAGCAGCGTGACGGGGCAGGGCTTTACTGAAGCTTTCTTT	TRBJ1-1	NA	TRBV9	NA
CASAKADTQYF	TGTGCCAGCGCGAAGGCAGATACGCAGTATTTT	TRBJ2-3	NA	TRBV9	NA
CASSLAGLVTF	TGTGCCAGCAGCTTAGCCGGTTTAGTCACCTTC	TRBJ1-2	NA	TRBV7-2	NA
CASSLRGYSGRASTDTQYF	TGTGCCAGCAGCTTGCGGGGGTATAGCGGGAGGGCTAGCACAGATACGCAGTATTTT	TRBJ2-3	TRBD2	TRBV7-2	few
CATSRDMDVKTIQYF	TGTGCCACCAGCAGAGATATGGACGTTAAAACCATTCAGTACTTC	TRBJ2-4	NA	TRBV15	NA
CASTPGGTAAYEQYF	TGTGCCAGCACCCCGGGCGGGACGGCGGCCTACGAGCAGTACTTC	TRBJ2-7	NA	TRBV28	few
CASSPGGSFYSNQPQHF	TGTGCCAGCAGTCCGGGGGGCAGCTTCTATAGCAATCAGCCCCAGCATTTT	TRBJ1-5	NA	TRBV27	NA
CASSVAPGTGELFF	TGTGCCAGCAGCGTAGCCCCCGGGACCGGGGAGCTGTTTTTT	TRBJ2-2	NA	TRBV9	few
CVSSLVDEQYF	TGTGTCAGCAGTCTAGTCGACGAGCAGTACTTC	TRBJ2-7	NA	TRBV12-3/TRBV12-4	NA
CASTPASNYGYTF	TGTGCCAGCACCCCTGCGAGTAACTATGGCTACACCTTC	TRBJ1-2	NA	TRBV5-4	NA